This note documents a single T cell receptor (beta chain) sequence. This sample is part of a study of CD8+ T cells in alopecia areata. Extraction of RNA preceded its reverse transcription into cDNA, which served as the sequencing template. The data were produced by immunoSEQ multiplex PCR, yet TCRdb's version contains in-frame clones alone and is incomplete. The repertoire includes 130,000 to 150,000 clones, roughly 80% of them detected once, and roughly 25% sits in the top ten. Described treatment: oral pan-JAK inhibitor, 5-10 mg twice daily. This CDR3 comprises 15 residues. V was clipped by 0 bases and J by 5 bases; unmatched bases: 6. CDR1 is LGHNA, CDR2 YSLEER, per germline.

This chain joins TRBV4-3 and TRBJ1-1; TRBD1 aligns across 7 bases. Sequenced material: CD8+ T cells sorted from blood, taken at week 4, from a patient treated with tofacitinib. The clonotype was recovered from a human donor with alopecia areata. The CDR3 coding sequence is TGCGCCAGCAGCCAAGATTCAGGGGGTGGGACTGAAGCTTTCTTT. This sequence encodes CASSQDSGGGTEAFF.